What follows are 27 T cell receptor beta chains derived from one specimen sequenced in a study of post-analysis software for immune sequencing data. Study-wide results and limits: Patients showed TRBV5-6, TRBV5-1 and TRBV20-1 among five TRBV segments more frequent than in controls.

Included in the TCR beta cDNA libraries were unique molecular identifiers. TCRdb re-called the PCR reads with MiXCR, one entry per CDR3 protein. The sample holds about 540,000 distinct CDR3 sequences, around 34% seen once. Their antigens remain unidentified. The sample taken for sequencing was blood. These receptors originate from a girl aged 2-17 years with multiple sclerosis.

This clonotype was seen a handful of times. CDR3 sequence reads: CASSKTGIVNSPLHF. CDR3 bases: TGTGCCAGCAGCAAGACAGGGATAGTTAATTCACCCCTCCACTTT. The chain combines TRBV28 with TRBJ1-6, with 7 bases lining up with TRBD1. CDR1 is MDHEN and CDR2 is SYDVKM in the germline V gene. The CDR3 has 15 amino acids. V trimming: 6 bases; J trimming: 6 bases; junction bases outside the gene matches: 8.

The chain combines TRBV5-1 with TRBJ2-5; 11 nucleotides agree with TRBD1. The end of the DNA aligns better with TRBJ2-7, so the J call may be wrong. Germline CDR1 SGHRS, CDR2 YFSETQ. The CDR3 totals 15 residues. The CDR3 here is CASRRGTGGGYEQYF. The CDR3 DNA sequence: TGCGCCAGCAGACGAGGGACAGGGGGAGGGTACGAGCAGTACTTC.

The chain links TRBV29-1 to TRBJ1-1, with D uncertain. The germline gives CDR1 SQVTM, CDR2 ANQGSEA. V lost 4 bases and J lost 3, with 6 bases in between. The CDR3 consists of 11 residues. The CDR3 DNA follows: TGCAGCGTTGCAACGGACACTGAAGCTTTCTTT. This sequence encodes CSVATDTEAFF.

The CDR3 loop reads CASSDRLAATDTQYF. CDR3 nucleotide sequence: TGTGCCAGCAGCGATCGACTAGCGGCCACAGATACGCAGTATTTT. The chain has TRBV13 and TRBJ2-3; 9 nucleotides align to TRBD2. Germline V gene data show CDR1 as PRHDT and CDR2 as FYEKMQ (reference sequence). The V and J ends lost 5 bases and 2 bases, in that order; junction bases with no gene match: 5. The CDR3 is 15 amino acids. Full variable domain (outside the CDR3, taken from reference TRBV13 and TRBJ2-3): AAGVIQSPRHLIKEKRETATLKCYPIPRHDTVYWYQQGPGQDPQFLISFYEKMQSDKGSIPDRFSAQQFSDYHSELNMSSLELGDSALYFCASSDRLAATDTQYFGPGTRLTVL.

This clonotype was observed a handful of times. The rearrangement joins TRBV6-5 to TRBJ2-4; 10 bases line up with TRBD1. Germline-derived CDR1 and CDR2 are MNHEY and SVGAGI. CDR3 length: 16 amino acids. With V trimmed by 3 bases and J by 5 bases, 7 bases remained unmatched. The CDR3 DNA reads as TGTGCCAGCAGTTATTGGGGACAGGGGACACAAAACATTCAGTACTTC. This sequence encodes CASSYWGQGTQNIQYF.

The gene calls are TRBV6-1 and TRBJ2-7; either TRBD1 or TRBD2 may fit D (6 bases each). Trimming shortened V by 6 bases and J by 5 bases, and 26 bases separated the two germline ends. The CDR3 consists of 17 residues. Germline CDR1 is MNHNS and CDR2 is SASEGT. The CDR3 DNA reads as TGTGCCAGCAGCCACGGATCAATAACAAGGGGGGTTGACGAGCAGTACTTC. This translates into CASSHGSITRGVDEQYF.

The chain recombines TRBV7-9 with TRBJ1-1; TRBD1 is a possible D gene (5 bases). CDR1 is SEHNR and CDR2 is FQNEAQ in the germline V gene (reference sequence). This CDR3 is built from 16 residues. Trimming removed 5 bases at V and 1 base at J, with 17 bases between. CDR3 bases: TGTGCCAGCAGCCCTAACCAGGGACGGGAGAACACTGAAGCTTTCTTT. It specifies CASSPNQGRENTEAFF.

This chain joins TRBV4-2 and TRBJ2-3; 9 nucleotides match TRBD2. J lost 2 bases, V lost 0 bases, and 9 bases had no gene match. This CDR3 is 18 amino acids long. In germline, CDR1 is LGHNA, CDR2 YNFKEQ. The CDR3 DNA reads TGTGCCAGCAGCCAAGATCGGGCTAGCGGGGCTTTCACAGATACGCAGTATTTT. It specifies CASSQDRASGAFTDTQYF.

The V call is TRBV3-1, the J call TRBJ2-3; unclear D gene. This CDR3 is 14 amino acids long. Between the trimmed V and J ends, which lost 4 bases and 6 bases, there was a span of 14 bases. Germline V gene sequence: CDR1 LGHDT, CDR2 YNNKEL (reference sequence). The CDR3 bases are TGTGCCAGCAGCCGGACCACTTCGGAGGATACGCAGTATTTT. Encoded protein: CASSRTTSEDTQYF.

The chain combines TRBV6-4 with TRBJ1-1; D unclear. V shed 0 bases and J shed 11 bases, with 10 bases lying between them. Germline assignment: CDR1 MRHNA and CDR2 SNTAGT. This CDR3 is 12 amino acids long. CDR3 sequence reads: CASSDSGGGAFF. The CDR3 nucleotides read TGTGCCAGCAGTGACTCAGGTGGCGGGGCTTTCTTT.

V and J are TRBV5-1 and TRBJ2-1; 11 nucleotides align to TRBD2. Trimming at V came to 1 base and at J to 8 bases, leaving 8 bases not matched to a gene. Germline CDR1 is SGHRS and CDR2 is YFSETQ. This CDR3 spans 16 amino acids. CDR3: CASSLSAGTSGYEQFF. CDR3 bases: TGCGCCAGCAGCTTGAGCGCTGGGACTAGCGGCTATGAGCAGTTCTTC.

This clonotype showed up just a few times. Compared with germline, one end of the junction differs, possibly owing to a read error. J is TRBJ1-1 and V is TRBV7-3, with 10 bases lining up with TRBD1. Germline CDR1 and CDR2: SGHTA and FQGTGA. The CDR3 loop spans 14 amino acids. CDR3 nucleotide sequence: TGTGTCAGCAGCTCGACAGGGGGCGGAACTGAAGCTTTCTTT. Its protein product is CVSSSTGGGTEAFF. Combining the CDR3 with reference TRBV7-3 and TRBJ1-1 gives the whole variable domain GAGVSQTPSNKVTEKGKYVELRCDPISGHTALYWYRQSLGQGPEFLIYFQGTGAADDSGLPNDRFFAVRPEGSVSTLKIQRTERGDSAVYLCVSSSTGGGTEAFFGQGTRLTVV.

V gene TRBV10-3 combines with J gene TRBJ1-2; D perhaps matches TRBD1 (5 bases). Deletions cut 8 bases from V and 3 bases from J, with 19 bases between. Germline-derived CDR1 and CDR2 are ENHRY and SYGVKD. The CDR3 consists of 15 residues. DNA of the CDR3: TGTGCCATCGGCGGGGACGGAATCCATCACTATGGCTACACCTTC. It yields the protein CAIGGDGIHHYGYTF.

This clonotype was observed a handful of times. The rearrangement uses TRBV5-1 and TRBJ1-6, with a possible D match to TRBD1 (6 bases). V was clipped by 4 bases and J by 0 bases, with 17 bases between them. The CDR3 has 18 amino acids. CDR1 SGHRS and CDR2 YFSETQ come from the germline V gene. The CDR3 spells CASSALDSVSSYNSPLHF. DNA of the CDR3: TGCGCCAGCAGCGCCTTGGACAGTGTAAGCTCCTATAATTCACCCCTCCACTTT.

The chain joins TRBV15 to TRBJ1-5, with TRBD1 matching 7 bases. V was clipped by 3 bases and J by 1 base; unmatched bases: 12. The germline CDR1 and CDR2 sequences are LNHNV and YYDKDF (reference sequence). This CDR3 is built from 18 residues. The CDR3 here is CATSRVTGVGRSNQPQHF. The CDR3 DNA follows: TGTGCCACCAGCAGGGTTACAGGGGTAGGAAGAAGCAATCAGCCCCAGCATTTT.

The chain is built from TRBV10-3 and TRBJ1-1; D call uncertain. The CDR3 consists of 15 residues. V was shortened by 0 bases and J by 0 bases, with 8 bases between the two germline ends. In germline, CDR1 is ENHRY, CDR2 SYGVKD. The CDR3 here is CAISESGILNTEAFF. DNA for the CDR3: TGTGCCATCAGTGAGTCGGGGATCCTGAACACTGAAGCTTTCTTT.

The V gene is TRBV27, the J gene TRBJ1-6; tentative D call: TRBD1 (6 bases). This CDR3 spans 16 amino acids. Trimming removed 5 bases at V and 7 bases at J, with 18 bases between. The germline V gene encodes CDR1 MNHEY and CDR2 SMNVEV (reference sequence). The CDR3 DNA is TGTGCCAGCAGTCACCGAACCGGGACACCAAATTCACCCCTCCACTTT. This gives the protein CASSHRTGTPNSPLHF.

The chain uses TRBV28 and TRBJ1-1, with D perhaps TRBD1 (5 bases). The CDR3 length is 13 residues. Deletions cut 5 bases from V and 10 bases from J, with 17 bases between. Germline values: CDR1 MDHEN, CDR2 SYDVKM. The CDR3 bases are TGTGCCAGCAGTCCCTCGCACGGGGCGGGAGCTTTCTTT. It specifies CASSPSHGAGAFF. The full variable domain, its missing parts supplied by reference TRBV28 and TRBJ1-1, is DVKVTQSSRYLVKRTGEKVFLECVQDMDHENMFWYRQDPGLGLRLIYFSYDVKMKEKGDIPEGYSVSREKKERFSLILESASTNQTSMYLCASSPSHGAGAFFGQGTRLTVV.

The chain employs TRBV7-3 and TRBJ2-5; D is perhaps TRBD1 or TRBD2 (5 bases each). Trimming took 2 bases from V and 5 from J, leaving 15 bases between them. Germline CDR1 SGHTA, CDR2 FQGTGA. The CDR3 consists of 15 residues. Here the CDR3 reads CASSLYGGIEETQYF. The DNA of the CDR3 is TGTGCCAGCAGCTTATATGGGGGTATTGAGGAGACCCAGTACTTC.

The CDR3 here is CASSDSGEGENYGYTF. CDR3 bases: TGTGCCAGCAGTGACTCGGGGGAGGGCGAGAACTATGGCTACACCTTC. The chain carries TRBV6-4 and TRBJ1-2, with TRBD1 as a possible D gene (5 bases). This CDR3 comprises 16 residues. Trimming shortened V by 0 bases and J by 2 bases, and 13 bases separated the two germline ends. Germline V gene lookup returns CDR1 MRHNA and CDR2 SNTAGT.

The V and J genes are TRBV7-2 and TRBJ2-1, with D maybe TRBD2 (6 bases). The J call may be mistaken, given a closer DNA end match to TRBJ2-7. CDR3 length: 15 residues. In germline, CDR1 is SGHTA, CDR2 FQGNSA. The CDR3 loop is CASSDGTGAYNEQYF. The CDR3 DNA is TGTGCCAGCAGCGACGGGACTGGTGCCTACAATGAGCAGTACTTC.

This clonotype was counted a few times. The V call is TRBV20-1, the J call TRBJ1-2; D perhaps matches TRBD1 (6 bases). Looked up from germline, CDR1 is DFQATT and CDR2 is SNEGSKA (reference sequence). The CDR3 has 16 residues. Trimming left V 3 bases short and J 0 bases short, with 17 bases between. In DNA, the CDR3 is TGCAGTGCTAGTGGGGGGCCCCTCATAGCTAACTATGGCTACACCTTC. This codes for CSASGGPLIANYGYTF.

V gene TRBV5-1 combines with J gene TRBJ1-1; no definite D call. Germline V gene sequence: CDR1 SGHRS, CDR2 YFSETQ. The CDR3 length is 12 residues. The ends were cut back, 3 bases at V and 8 bases at J, with 11 bases in the middle. CDR3 coding DNA: TGCGCCAGCAGCTGGAGCTCGGGGGAAGCTTTCTTT. This codes for CASSWSSGEAFF.

A few counts support this clonotype. The chain joins TRBV14 to TRBJ2-3, with TRBD2 matching 8 bases. CDR1 is SGHDN and CDR2 is FVKESK in the germline V gene. Trimming took 4 bases from V and 6 from J; bases not matched to a gene: 9. This CDR3 is 15 amino acids long. In nucleotides, the CDR3 is TGTGCCAGCAGCCGCCGACTAGCGATCGAGGATACGCAGTATTTT. It specifies CASSRRLAIEDTQYF.

The CDR3 nucleotides are TGTGCCACCAGTGATCCGGGGGACTATGGCTACACCTTC. The encoded protein is CATSDPGDYGYTF. The genes are TRBV24-1 and TRBJ1-2; D perhaps matches TRBD1 (5 bases). There are 13 residues in the CDR3. The V end lost 3 bases, the J end lost 3 bases, and 7 bases lay between the germline ends. The germline V gene encodes CDR1 KGHDR and CDR2 SFDVKD.

This clonotype occurred a few times. This chain's CDR3 is CASSQGSGGLGNEQFF. DNA for the CDR3: TGCGCCAGCAGCCAAGGAAGCGGGGGGCTCGGCAATGAGCAGTTCTTC. This chain links TRBV5-1 with TRBJ2-1; 9 nucleotides agree with TRBD2. The junction had 11 bases not matched to a gene; V was cut back by 4 bases and J by 6 bases. This CDR3 is built from 16 residues. CDR1 and CDR2 from the germline V gene are SGHRS and YFSETQ.

This clonotype was seen more than once but under ten times. The chain recombines TRBV14 with TRBJ1-2, with a tentative D call TRBD1 (5 bases). Deletions cut 0 bases from V and 0 bases from J, with 17 bases between. This CDR3 is 18 amino acids long. Germline-derived CDR1 and CDR2 are SGHDN and FVKESK. CDR3 nucleotides: TGTGCCAGCAGCCAAGATGGGGCACCGGTTCTACCTAACTATGGCTACACCTTC. As protein: CASSQDGAPVLPNYGYTF. The full variable domain, with the rest looked up from reference TRBV14 and TRBJ1-2, is EAGVTQFPSHSVIEKGQTVTLRCDPISGHDNLYWYRRVMGKEIKFLLHFVKESKQDESGMPNNRFLAERTGGTYSTLKVQPAELEDSGVYFCASSQDGAPVLPNYGYTFGSGTRLTVV.